This is a list of T cell receptor beta chains from one sample in a study of blood T cells in healthy people across ages. TCRdb fed the 5' RACE reads into MiXCR, producing one record per CDR3 protein. The sample contains around 1,000,000 distinct CDR3 sequences, roughly two fifths of which appear only once. The sequencing input was blood. The receptors shown here come from a man between 18 and 35 years old in good health. Both conserved end residues are part of each CDR3. A D gene is named only where the DNA matches it firmly. Size values are once, few and many counts, or a class for expanded clones, and some rows have none.

d_gene: .
abundance: .
v_gene: TRBV6-5
j_gene: TRBJ1-1
CDR3aa: CASTRLLNTEAFF
CDR3nt: TGTGCCAGCACCCGACTCCTGAACACTGAAGCTTTCTTT

d_gene: TRBD2
abundance: .
v_gene: TRBV6-5
j_gene: TRBJ2-5
CDR3aa: CASSYTGTSDRETQYF
CDR3nt: TGTGCCAGCAGTTACACCGGGACTAGCGATAGGGAGACCCAGTACTTC

d_gene: .
abundance: .
v_gene: TRBV7-3
j_gene: TRBJ2-3
CDR3aa: CASSFEARPPDTQYF
CDR3nt: TGTGCCAGCAGCTTTGAGGCCCGGCCCCCAGATACGCAGTATTTT

d_gene: TRBD1
abundance: few
v_gene: TRBV12-3/TRBV12-4
j_gene: TRBJ2-5
CDR3aa: CASSSGQGATETQYF
CDR3nt: TGTGCCAGCAGTTCCGGACAGGGGGCAACAGAGACCCAGTACTTC

d_gene: .
abundance: many
v_gene: TRBV20-1
j_gene: TRBJ2-4
CDR3aa: CSAPAGVELAKNIQYF
CDR3nt: TGCAGTGCTCCCGCAGGGGTGGAATTAGCCAAAAACATTCAGTACTTC

d_gene: .
abundance: .
v_gene: TRBV11-1
j_gene: TRBJ1-2
CDR3aa: CASSRTGSISNYGYTF
CDR3nt: TGTGCCAGCAGCCGAACAGGAAGTATTTCTAACTATGGCTACACCTTC

d_gene: .
abundance: .
v_gene: TRBV4-1
j_gene: TRBJ1-2
CDR3aa: CASSQDGQWVYGYTF
CDR3nt: TGCGCCAGCAGCCAAGATGGACAGTGGGTCTATGGCTACACCTTC

d_gene: TRBD1
abundance: .
v_gene: TRBV20-1
j_gene: TRBJ1-5
CDR3aa: CSAREAGTGTYSNQPQHF
CDR3nt: TGCAGTGCTAGAGAAGCCGGGACAGGGACCTATAGCAATCAGCCCCAGCATTTT

d_gene: .
abundance: .
v_gene: TRBV20-1
j_gene: TRBJ1-5
CDR3aa: CSAIKANGNQPQHF
CDR3nt: TGCAGTGCTATCAAAGCGAACGGAAATCAGCCCCAGCATTTT

d_gene: .
abundance: few
v_gene: TRBV7-2
j_gene: TRBJ1-2
CDR3aa: CASSPGGVSTPYGYTF
CDR3nt: TGTGCCAGCAGCCCCGGGGGGGTCTCCACTCCTTATGGCTACACCTTC

d_gene: TRBD2
abundance: few
v_gene: TRBV10-3
j_gene: TRBJ2-1
CDR3aa: CAIHGLAGAGLSYNEQFF
CDR3nt: TGTGCCATCCATGGACTAGCGGGGGCTGGGTTATCCTACAATGAGCAGTTCTTC

d_gene: .
abundance: few
v_gene: TRBV5-1
j_gene: TRBJ1-6
CDR3aa: CASSLLQADSNSPLHF
CDR3nt: TGCGCCAGCAGCTTGCTGCAGGCCGACTCGAATTCACCCCTCCACTTT

d_gene: .
abundance: .
v_gene: TRBV11-1
j_gene: TRBJ1-1
CDR3aa: CASSFVPHMNTGAFF
CDR3nt: TGTGCCAGCAGCTTTGTCCCACACATGAACACTGGAGCTTTCTTT

d_gene: .
abundance: many
v_gene: TRBV7-9
j_gene: TRBJ2-1
CDR3aa: CASSLRSAYNEQFF
CDR3nt: TGTGCCAGCAGCTTAAGGTCCGCTTACAATGAGCAGTTCTTC

d_gene: TRBD2
abundance: .
v_gene: TRBV3-1
j_gene: TRBJ2-7
CDR3aa: CASSHPAGSYNEQYF
CDR3nt: TGTGCCAGCAGCCACCCAGCGGGGTCCTACAATGAGCAGTACTTC

d_gene: .
abundance: .
v_gene: TRBV20-1
j_gene: TRBJ1-1
CDR3aa: CSAGRLNTEAFF
CDR3nt: TGCAGTGCTGGACGATTGAACACTGAAGCTTTCTTT

d_gene: TRBD1
abundance: few
v_gene: TRBV20-1
j_gene: TRBJ1-5
CDR3aa: CSASGTGGFYSNQPQHF
CDR3nt: TGCAGTGCTAGCGGGACAGGGGGCTTCTATAGCAATCAGCCCCAGCATTTT

d_gene: .
abundance: few
v_gene: TRBV3-1
j_gene: TRBJ2-4
CDR3aa: CASSGDIQYF
CDR3nt: TGTGCCAGCTCAGGGGACATTCAGTACTTC

d_gene: .
abundance: .
v_gene: TRBV5-1
j_gene: TRBJ1-1
CDR3aa: CASSLDRDDTEAFF
CDR3nt: TGCGCCAGCAGCTTGGACAGGGATGACACTGAAGCTTTCTTT

d_gene: .
abundance: few
v_gene: TRBV7-2
j_gene: TRBJ2-5
CDR3aa: CASSSLTELQETQYF
CDR3nt: TGTGCCAGCAGCTCCCTAACAGAACTTCAAGAGACCCAGTACTTC

d_gene: TRBD1
abundance: .
v_gene: TRBV9
j_gene: TRBJ1-1
CDR3aa: CASSGRQGHTEAFF
CDR3nt: TGTGCCAGCAGCGGGCGACAGGGCCACACTGAAGCTTTCTTT

d_gene: .
abundance: few
v_gene: TRBV6-5
j_gene: TRBJ1-2
CDR3aa: CASGTGLKGYTF
CDR3nt: TGTGCCAGCGGGACGGGACTAAAGGGCTACACCTTC

d_gene: TRBD1
abundance: .
v_gene: TRBV20-1
j_gene: TRBJ1-1
CDR3aa: CSARLETGEGTEAFF
CDR3nt: TGCAGTGCTAGACTCGAGACAGGGGAAGGCACTGAAGCTTTCTTT

d_gene: .
abundance: .
v_gene: TRBV12-3/TRBV12-4
j_gene: TRBJ1-5
CDR3aa: CASSFRGASDSNQPQHF
CDR3nt: TGTGCCAGCAGTTTTCGGGGGGCCTCAGACAGCAATCAGCCCCAGCATTTT

d_gene: TRBD1
abundance: .
v_gene: TRBV4-3
j_gene: TRBJ1-1
CDR3aa: CASSSQGAQDTEAFF
CDR3nt: TGCGCCAGCAGCTCTCAGGGGGCGCAAGACACTGAAGCTTTCTTT

d_gene: .
abundance: .
v_gene: TRBV24-1
j_gene: TRBJ2-3
CDR3aa: CATSGGADTSTATQYF
CDR3nt: TGTGCCACCAGTGGTGGGGCAGATACTAGCACAGCTACGCAGTATTTT

d_gene: TRBD1
abundance: .
v_gene: TRBV5-1
j_gene: TRBJ2-1
CDR3aa: CASSLGTGGKYNEQFF
CDR3nt: TGCGCCAGCAGCCTAGGGACAGGTGGGAAGTACAATGAGCAGTTCTTC

d_gene: .
abundance: few
v_gene: TRBV6-5
j_gene: TRBJ1-1
CDR3aa: CASSYSTGEGNTEAFF
CDR3nt: TGTGCCAGCAGTTACTCAACCGGGGAGGGGAACACTGAAGCTTTCTTT

d_gene: .
abundance: .
v_gene: TRBV5-5
j_gene: TRBJ2-5
CDR3aa: CASSSTVSWTQYF
CDR3nt: TGTGCCAGCAGCTCGACAGTAAGCTGGACCCAGTACTTC

d_gene: TRBD1
abundance: .
v_gene: TRBV2
j_gene: TRBJ1-1
CDR3aa: CASMVGQGSRKVAGTEAFF
CDR3nt: TGTGCCAGCATGGTGGGACAGGGTTCCCGAAAGGTCGCGGGAACTGAAGCTTTCTTT

d_gene: .
abundance: .
v_gene: TRBV5-1
j_gene: TRBJ1-1
CDR3aa: CASSFFDGLNTEAFF
CDR3nt: TGCGCCAGCAGCTTCTTCGACGGGCTGAACACTGAAGCTTTCTTT

d_gene: .
abundance: few
v_gene: TRBV9
j_gene: TRBJ2-1
CDR3aa: CASSVELDTDEQFF
CDR3nt: TGTGCCAGCAGCGTAGAACTGGACACGGATGAGCAGTTCTTC

d_gene: TRBD1
abundance: once
v_gene: TRBV6-5
j_gene: TRBJ1-1
CDR3aa: CASSRDRGNTEVFF
CDR3nt: TGTGCCAGCAGCCGGGACAGGGGGAACACTGAAGTTTTCTTT

d_gene: .
abundance: .
v_gene: TRBV30
j_gene: TRBJ1-2
CDR3aa: CAWSHANYGYTF
CDR3nt: TGTGCCTGGAGTCATGCTAACTATGGCTACACCTTC

d_gene: TRBD1
abundance: .
v_gene: TRBV7-9
j_gene: TRBJ1-1
CDR3aa: CASTPTGATTEAFF
CDR3nt: TGTGCCAGCACACCGACAGGGGCTACTACTGAAGCTTTCTTT

d_gene: .
abundance: .
v_gene: TRBV27
j_gene: TRBJ1-2
CDR3aa: CASSLTAAKLNYGYTF
CDR3nt: TGTGCCAGCAGTTTAACTGCGGCCAAACTCAACTATGGCTACACCTTC

d_gene: TRBD2
abundance: few
v_gene: TRBV12-3/TRBV12-4
j_gene: TRBJ2-3
CDR3aa: CASLPPSLAGSPDTQYF
CDR3nt: TGTGCCAGCCTCCCCCCTTCGCTAGCGGGGTCCCCAGATACGCAGTATTTT

d_gene: .
abundance: .
v_gene: TRBV21-1
j_gene: TRBJ2-3
CDR3aa: CASSKRRWGTDTQYF
CDR3nt: TGTGCCAGCAGCAAAAGGAGGTGGGGCACAGATACGCAGTATTTT

d_gene: .
abundance: .
v_gene: TRBV5-1
j_gene: TRBJ2-7
CDR3aa: CASSFDGGSYNEQYF
CDR3nt: TGCGCCAGCAGCTTCGATGGGGGGTCGTACAATGAGCAGTACTTC

d_gene: .
abundance: .
v_gene: TRBV20-1
j_gene: TRBJ2-5
CDR3aa: CSARDRVGTPGDEQYF
CDR3nt: TGCAGTGCTAGAGATAGGGTTGGCACTCCCGGGGATGAGCAGTACTTC

d_gene: .
abundance: .
v_gene: TRBV10-3
j_gene: TRBJ2-5
CDR3aa: CAISGKEKETQYF
CDR3nt: TGTGCCATCAGTGGGAAAGAAAAAGAGACCCAGTACTTC

d_gene: .
abundance: .
v_gene: TRBV4-2
j_gene: TRBJ1-1
CDR3aa: CASSQEGAGQFEAFF
CDR3nt: TGTGCCAGCAGCCAAGAAGGGGCAGGGCAGTTTGAAGCTTTCTTT